The sample holds a few counts of the clone carrying this T cell receptor (beta chain). Antigen specificity is unknown. Combining a sample-barcoded 5' primer with a J-beta primer mix, a second PCR ran for roughly 7 to 12 cycles. TCRdb re-derived calls from the 5' RACE reads in MiXCR, one entry per CDR3 protein. Among around 1.7 million distinct CDR3 sequences, roughly 27% were seen once, and the ten largest hold 7.7%. Total RNA amounts of at least 6 micrograms were extracted per sample. These data come from a study of blood T cells in healthy people across ages. Germline V gives CDR1 SGHTA, CDR2 FQGNSA. The V segment lost 2 bases and the J segment 3 bases; nucleotides outside the gene matches: 6. The CDR3 spans 15 residues. Study conclusions and caveats: When one million T cells were used, diversity estimates were thought to be underestimates.

The sequencing sample was made of blood. This TCR was recovered from a woman aged 30 to 39 in good health. The chain combines TRBV7-2 with TRBJ2-5, with 7 bases lining up with TRBD2. The CDR3 region is CASSLLPSGEETQYF. The CDR3 DNA is TGTGCCAGCAGCTTACTCCCTAGCGGAGAAGAGACCCAGTACTTC.